The source of this T cell receptor beta chain is a study of CXCR3-negative and CXCR3-positive naive CD8 T cells. The study, taken as a whole, reports: Cryopreservation partially lowered CXCR3 expression, so most assays used fresh PBMCs. Both naive subsets had comparably high diversity; memory CD8+ cells much lower. Naive CXCR3-positive and CXCR3-negative cells shared similar TRBV-TRBJ usage, unlike memory cells.

A remark on this clonotype: Its antigen is unknown.

The CDR3 covers 15 residues. The germline gives CDR1 MNHEY, CDR2 SVGEGT. Each TRB cDNA library was prepared by 5' RACE (with UMI labels). TCRdb re-called the 5' RACE reads, yielding one record per CDR3 amino acid sequence without DNA. The sample's table shows approximately 20,000 distinct CDR3 sequences. The chain recombines TRBV6-2 or TRBV6-3 with TRBJ2-1; TCRdb picks TRBD2, but there is no DNA to check that call. The sample consisted of memory CD8+ T cells from blood. The clonotype comes from a human donor in good health. Some clones in this sample may be carry-over from other donors' samples. CDR3 sequence reads: CASSYGTSGDNEQFF.